This TCR beta chain was identified in a study of regulatory T cells in long-lasting Graves disease. The time point is: persistent/refractory GD, antithyroid drugs over 5 years with positive TRAb. RNA extracted from PBMCs served as the sequencing template. Criteria from the American Thyroid Association guidelines were applied to diagnose Graves' disease. Roughly 10 milliliters of peripheral blood were taken and placed in EDTA tubes. Overall study findings and caveats: Persistent Graves' patients showed less TCR diversity than newly diagnosed patients showed.

Arm-PCR of CDR3 regions and iRepertoire HTBI primers were used to build TCR beta libraries. Original analysis: Samples revealed approximately 60 TRBV and 14 TRBJ segments. TCRdb redid the calling of the multiplex PCR reads with MiXCR, one entry per CDR3 protein. In this record, the V and J calls reflect TCRdb's handling and not the investigators' own analysis. Among hundreds of thousands of distinct CDR3 sequences, under 25% were seen once, and the ten largest hold 20%. This clonotype was recorded many times. No antigen is known for it. The CDR3 sequence is 13 residues long. V lost 7 bases and J lost 2, with 8 bases in between. Germline CDR1 and CDR2: LGHNT and FRNRAP.

Sequenced here: peripheral blood mononuclear cells (PBMCs), sampled when the disease was refractory, from a patient treated with antithyroid drugs. The sequence was collected from a female donor with Graves disease. This sequence joins TRBV12-5 and TRBJ2-2; D is unclear. CDR3 loop: CASAIYNTGELFF. The CDR3 region has the DNA TGTGCTAGTGCAATTTACAACACCGGGGAGCTGTTTTTT.